This TCR beta chain was obtained from a study of human T cells and chemical hapten exposure. Study results and caveats: TCRs at high frequency, those above 1 in 1000, did not change with DPC sensitization.

For this clonotype: Its antigen is unidentified.

From the RACE reads, TCRdb called clonotypes with MiXCR, one entry per CDR3 protein. Among around 260,000 distinct CDR3 sequences, about 9% were seen once, and the ten largest hold about 2.1%. Sample time point: pre-sensitization, week 0. Treatment: therapeutic diphenylcyclopropenone sensitization with weekly scalp DPC. This specimen consisted of whole blood, obtained in connection with sensitization to the hapten diphenylcyclopropenone (DPC). The sequence was collected from a woman aged 40 to 50 with alopecia areata. Some clones in this sample may be carry-over from other donors' samples.

The CDR3 coding sequence is TGTGCCAGCAAACCCGAGTGGGGAAACTATGGCTACACCTTC. Amino acid sequence: CASKPEWGNYGYTF. The rearrangement links TRBV28 to TRBJ1-2; no definite D call. CDR3 length: 14 residues. The germline V gene encodes CDR1 MDHEN and CDR2 SYDVKM. V lost 7 bases and J 2 bases, leaving 14 bases between the germline ends.